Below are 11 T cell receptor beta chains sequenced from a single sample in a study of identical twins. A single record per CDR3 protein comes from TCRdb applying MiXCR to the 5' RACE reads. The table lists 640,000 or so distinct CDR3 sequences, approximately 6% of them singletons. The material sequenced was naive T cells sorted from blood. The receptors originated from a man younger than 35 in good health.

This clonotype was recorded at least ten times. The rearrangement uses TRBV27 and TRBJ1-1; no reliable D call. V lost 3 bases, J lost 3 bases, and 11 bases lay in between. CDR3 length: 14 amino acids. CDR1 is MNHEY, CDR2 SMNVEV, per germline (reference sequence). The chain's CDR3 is CASSFAGRHTEAFF. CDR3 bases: TGTGCCAGCAGTTTCGCTGGGAGGCACACTGAAGCTTTCTTT.

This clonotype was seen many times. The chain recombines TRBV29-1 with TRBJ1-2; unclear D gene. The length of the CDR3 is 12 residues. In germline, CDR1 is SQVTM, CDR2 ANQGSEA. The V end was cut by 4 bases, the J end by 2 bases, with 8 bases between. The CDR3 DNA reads TGCAGCGTTGTAGGGCAAAACTATGGCTACACCTTC. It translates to CSVVGQNYGYTF.

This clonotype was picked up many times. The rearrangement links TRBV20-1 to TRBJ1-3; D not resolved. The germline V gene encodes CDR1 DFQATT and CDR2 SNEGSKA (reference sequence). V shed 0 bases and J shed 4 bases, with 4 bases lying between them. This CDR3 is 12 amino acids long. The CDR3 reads CSARDTGNTIYF. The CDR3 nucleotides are TGCAGTGCTAGAGATACCGGAAACACCATATATTTT.

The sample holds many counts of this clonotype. The CDR3 region is CSVGGYGYTF. The DNA of the CDR3 is TGCAGCGTTGGAGGGTATGGCTACACCTTC. The chain joins TRBV29-1 to TRBJ1-2; D is ambiguous. The CDR3 length is 10 residues. V was trimmed by 4 bases and J by 5 bases, leaving 5 bases between them. The germline V gene has CDR1 SQVTM and CDR2 ANQGSEA.

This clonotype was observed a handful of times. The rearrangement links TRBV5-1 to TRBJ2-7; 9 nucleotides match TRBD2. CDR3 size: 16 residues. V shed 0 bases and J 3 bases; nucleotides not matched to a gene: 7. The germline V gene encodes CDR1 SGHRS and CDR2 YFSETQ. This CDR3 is CASSLVSGGINYEQYF. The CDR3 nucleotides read TGCGCCAGCAGCTTGGTTAGCGGGGGTATAAACTACGAGCAGTACTTC.

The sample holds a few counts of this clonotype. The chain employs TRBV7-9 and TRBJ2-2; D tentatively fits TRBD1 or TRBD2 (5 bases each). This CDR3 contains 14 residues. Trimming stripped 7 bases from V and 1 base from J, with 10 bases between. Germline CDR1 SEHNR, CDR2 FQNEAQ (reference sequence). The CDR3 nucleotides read TGTGCCAGCACCCGGGACCTGAACACCGGGGAGCTGTTTTTT. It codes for CASTRDLNTGELFF.

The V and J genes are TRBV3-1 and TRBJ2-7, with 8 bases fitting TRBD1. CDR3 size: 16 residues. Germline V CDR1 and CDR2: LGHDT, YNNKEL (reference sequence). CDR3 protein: CASSPTQGVHSYEQHV. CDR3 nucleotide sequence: TGTGCCAGCAGCCCTACACAGGGGGTTCATTCCTACGAGCAGCACGTC.

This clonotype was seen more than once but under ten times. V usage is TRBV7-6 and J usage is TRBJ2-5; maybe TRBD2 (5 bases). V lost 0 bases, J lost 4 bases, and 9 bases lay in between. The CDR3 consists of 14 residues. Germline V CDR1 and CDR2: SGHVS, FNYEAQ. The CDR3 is CASSLARAGETQYF. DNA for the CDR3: TGTGCCAGCAGCTTAGCCCGGGCGGGAGAGACCCAGTACTTC. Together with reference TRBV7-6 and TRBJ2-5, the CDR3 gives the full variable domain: GAGVSQSPRYKVTKRGQDVALRCDPISGHVSLYWYRQALGQGPEFLTYFNYEAQQDKSGLPNDRFSAERPEGSISTLTIQRTEQRDSAMYRCASSLARAGETQYFGPGTRLLVL.

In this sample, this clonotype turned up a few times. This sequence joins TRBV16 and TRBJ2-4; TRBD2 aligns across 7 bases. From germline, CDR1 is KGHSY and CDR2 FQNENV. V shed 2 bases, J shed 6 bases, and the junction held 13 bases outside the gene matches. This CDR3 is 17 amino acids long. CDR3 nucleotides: TGTGCCAGCAGCCAACGAAATGGCGGGGGAACTCCAAACATTCAGTACTTC. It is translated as CASSQRNGGGTPNIQYF.

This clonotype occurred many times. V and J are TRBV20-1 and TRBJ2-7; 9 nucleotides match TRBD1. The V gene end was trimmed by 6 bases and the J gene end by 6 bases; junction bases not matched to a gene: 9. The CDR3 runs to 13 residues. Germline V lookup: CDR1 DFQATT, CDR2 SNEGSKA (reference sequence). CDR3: CSAPGTGMREQYF. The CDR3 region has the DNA TGCAGTGCCCCCGGGACAGGGATGCGCGAGCAGTACTTC.

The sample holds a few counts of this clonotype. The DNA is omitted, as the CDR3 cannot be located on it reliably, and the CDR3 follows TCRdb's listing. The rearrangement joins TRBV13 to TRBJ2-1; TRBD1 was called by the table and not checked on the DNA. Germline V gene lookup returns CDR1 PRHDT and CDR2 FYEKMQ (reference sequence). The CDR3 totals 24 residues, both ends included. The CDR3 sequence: CASSFGSYAMSSSSGQGHGHEQFF.